This T cell receptor beta chain was profiled in a study of cytomegalovirus exposure and HLA in healthy donors. This CDR3 region has 14 residues. The germline V gene has CDR1 SQVTM and CDR2 ANQGSEA. V trimming: 4 bases; J trimming: 9 bases; junction bases outside the gene matches: 5. Data came from immunoSEQ multiplex PCR; TCRdb stores just in-frame clones and leaves some out. The table includes some 270,000 clones, 70% to 90% detected once. Findings and limits, study-wide: The investigators catalogued 164 TCR beta chains as cytomegalovirus-associated. Subsequent analysis found a tendency for first-cohort TCR clusters to co-occur within the 90 to 150 validation repertoires. Cytomegalovirus status was reportedly diagnosed by the classifier with high sensitivity and specificity. CMV antigen specificity was confirmed in vitro for three CMV-associated chains.

With respect to this clone: Its antigen is not identified.

Sequenced input: PBMCs. The origin of this receptor is a woman in her late teens or twenties in good health and CMV-seronegative. J is TRBJ2-1 and V is TRBV29-1, with TRBD2 matching 14 bases. The CDR3 sequence is CSVAGLAGVVEQFF. The DNA of the CDR3 is TGCAGCGTTGCGGGACTAGCGGGAGTGGTTGAGCAGTTCTTC.